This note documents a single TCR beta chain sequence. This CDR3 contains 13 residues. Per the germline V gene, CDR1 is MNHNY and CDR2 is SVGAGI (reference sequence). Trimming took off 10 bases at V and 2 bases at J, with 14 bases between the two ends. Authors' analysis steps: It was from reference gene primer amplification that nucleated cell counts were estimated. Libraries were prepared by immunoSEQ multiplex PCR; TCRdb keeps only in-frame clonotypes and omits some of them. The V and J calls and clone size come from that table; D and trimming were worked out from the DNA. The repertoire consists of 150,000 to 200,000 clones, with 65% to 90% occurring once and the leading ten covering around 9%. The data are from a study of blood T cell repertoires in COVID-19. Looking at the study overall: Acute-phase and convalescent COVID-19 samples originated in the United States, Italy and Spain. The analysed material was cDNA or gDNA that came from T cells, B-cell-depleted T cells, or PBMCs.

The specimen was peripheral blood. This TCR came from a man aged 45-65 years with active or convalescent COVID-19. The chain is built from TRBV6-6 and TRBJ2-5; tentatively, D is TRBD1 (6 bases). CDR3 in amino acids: CATRTAAQETQYF. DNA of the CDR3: TGTGCCACCCGGACAGCAGCTCAAGAGACCCAGTACTTC.